This T cell receptor (beta chain) stems from a study of T cell changes during pregnancy in multiple sclerosis. The CDR3 extends over 12 amino acids. Trimming at V came to 9 bases and at J to 8 bases, leaving 8 bases not matched to a gene. From germline, CDR1 is ENHRY and CDR2 SYGVKD. Clones were read by immunoSEQ multiplex PCR, and TCRdb kept only the in-frame ones, dropping some. Here the sample spans some 42,000 clones, more than 85% being singletons. The chain uses TRBV10-3 and TRBJ2-3, with 7 bases matching TRBD2. The specimen was CD4+ T cells from peripheral blood mononuclear cells, collected in the third trimester of pregnancy. The source is a female donor with multiple sclerosis, enrolled in a pregnancy study. The CDR3 loop reads CAIGREQGTQYF. In DNA form, the CDR3 reads TGTGCCATTGGGAGGGAGCAGGGTACGCAGTATTTT.